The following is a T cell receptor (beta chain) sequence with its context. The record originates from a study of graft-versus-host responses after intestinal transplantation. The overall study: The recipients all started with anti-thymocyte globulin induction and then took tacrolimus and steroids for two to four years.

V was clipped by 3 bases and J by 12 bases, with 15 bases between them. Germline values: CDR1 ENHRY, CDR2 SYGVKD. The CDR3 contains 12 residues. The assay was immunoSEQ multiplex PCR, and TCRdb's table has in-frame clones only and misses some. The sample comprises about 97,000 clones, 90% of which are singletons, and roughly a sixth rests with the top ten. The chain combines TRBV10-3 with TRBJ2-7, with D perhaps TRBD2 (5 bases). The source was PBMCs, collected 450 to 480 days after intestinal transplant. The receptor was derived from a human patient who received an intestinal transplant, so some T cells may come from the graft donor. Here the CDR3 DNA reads TGTGCCATCAGTGAAGGGTTGAGGGAATGGTACTTC. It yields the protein CAISEGLREWYF.